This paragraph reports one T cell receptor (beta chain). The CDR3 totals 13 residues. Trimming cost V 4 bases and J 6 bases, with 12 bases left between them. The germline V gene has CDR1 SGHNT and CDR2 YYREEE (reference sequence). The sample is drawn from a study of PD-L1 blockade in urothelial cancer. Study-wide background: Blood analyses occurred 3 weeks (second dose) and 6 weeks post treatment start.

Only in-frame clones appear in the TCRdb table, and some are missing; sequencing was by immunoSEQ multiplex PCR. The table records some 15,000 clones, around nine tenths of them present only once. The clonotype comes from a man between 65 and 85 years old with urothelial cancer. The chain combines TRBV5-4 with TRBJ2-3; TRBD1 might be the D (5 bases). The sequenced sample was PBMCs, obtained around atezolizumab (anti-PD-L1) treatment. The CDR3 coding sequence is TGTGCCAGCAGCCAAGACAGACCGGATACGCAGTATTTT. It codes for CASSQDRPDTQYF.